This T cell receptor beta chain was observed in a study of blood T cell repertoires in COVID-19. In the study overall: Sites in the United States, Italy and Spain provided acute and convalescent COVID-19 samples. The analysed material was cDNA or gDNA that came from T cells, B-cell-depleted T cells, or PBMCs.

Some clones are missing from TCRdb's copy, which holds only in-frame ones; the method was immunoSEQ multiplex PCR. The table has hundreds of thousands of clones, around nine tenths seen once; the top ten hold approximately 8.8%. Participant-given clinical history determined each cohort assignment. All recovered Cohort 3 donors got two negative PCRs, got clearance, or saw symptom resolution. Germline loops: CDR1 LNHDA, CDR2 SQIVND (reference sequence). This CDR3 has 16 amino acids. With V trimmed by 3 bases and J by 2 bases, 7 bases remained unmatched. This TCR derives from a woman in her thirties or forties who had recovered from COVID-19. The chain has TRBV19 and TRBJ2-3; TRBD2 agrees at 8 bases. Sequenced input: PBMCs or T cells enriched from blood (not recorded which). CDR3 amino acids: CASSISGAKSTDTQYF. In DNA, the CDR3 is TGTGCCAGTAGTATTAGCGGGGCAAAGTCCACAGATACGCAGTATTTT.